These T cell receptor beta chains were read from a single sample in a study of T cell changes during pregnancy in multiple sclerosis. Data came from immunoSEQ multiplex PCR; TCRdb stores just in-frame clones and leaves some out. The sample has about 68,000 clones; about 90% are singletons. This material consisted of peripheral blood, taken in the first trimester of pregnancy. The receptor source for this set is a female donor with multiple sclerosis, enrolled in a pregnancy study. Both conserved end residues are part of each CDR3. The order of the fields is V gene, J gene, clone size, D gene, CDR3 protein, CDR3 DNA. D genes are given only for firm matches. Clone size is given for some rows only: seen once, a few or many times, or a class if the clone is expanded.

V gene: TRBV10-3
J gene: TRBJ2-7
clone size: -
D gene: TRBD2
CDR3 protein: CAISEGGRVSEQYF
CDR3 DNA: TGTGCCATCAGTGAGGGCGGGAGGGTCAGCGAGCAGTACTTC

V gene: TRBV7-2
J gene: TRBJ1-5
clone size: -
D gene: TRBD1
CDR3 protein: CASSVTLGQGDQPQHF
CDR3 DNA: TGTGCCAGCAGCGTTACTTTAGGACAGGGAGATCAGCCCCAGCATTTT

V gene: TRBV5-1
J gene: TRBJ1-1
clone size: few
D gene: -
CDR3 protein: CASSLVERNTEAFF
CDR3 DNA: TGCGCCAGCAGCTTGGTGGAGAGGAACACTGAAGCTTTCTTT

V gene: TRBV7-9
J gene: TRBJ1-1
clone size: -
D gene: TRBD1
CDR3 protein: CASTGGQGSSEAFF
CDR3 DNA: TGTGCCAGCACCGGGGGACAGGGAAGTTCTGAAGCTTTCTTT

V gene: TRBV6-6
J gene: TRBJ2-7
clone size: -
D gene: TRBD1
CDR3 protein: CASSERQGPYEQYF
CDR3 DNA: TGTGCCAGCAGTGAGCGACAGGGACCTTACGAGCAGTACTTC

V gene: TRBV4-1
J gene: TRBJ2-7
clone size: -
D gene: -
CDR3 protein: CASSQDSRGTSYEQYF
CDR3 DNA: TGCGCCAGCAGCCAAGATAGCCGGGGTACTTCCTACGAGCAGTACTTC

V gene: TRBV11-2
J gene: TRBJ2-7
clone size: -
D gene: TRBD1
CDR3 protein: CASSRPESGQGLYEQYF
CDR3 DNA: TGTGCCAGCAGCCGACCCGAGTCGGGACAGGGTCTGTACGAGCAGTACTTC

V gene: TRBV28
J gene: TRBJ1-2
clone size: few
D gene: -
CDR3 protein: CASSLDRIRGYTF
CDR3 DNA: TGTGCCAGCAGTCTCGACAGGATACGTGGCTACACCTTC

V gene: TRBV10-3
J gene: TRBJ2-2
clone size: -
D gene: TRBD1
CDR3 protein: CAISNEGQGNTGELFF
CDR3 DNA: TGTGCCATCAGTAACGAGGGACAGGGGAACACCGGGGAGCTGTTTTTT

V gene: TRBV27
J gene: TRBJ1-2
clone size: -
D gene: -
CDR3 protein: CASSSDRLGYTF
CDR3 DNA: TGTGCCAGCAGTTCCGACAGGCTAGGCTACACCTTC

V gene: TRBV19
J gene: TRBJ1-1
clone size: -
D gene: -
CDR3 protein: CASSRGVGTEAFF
CDR3 DNA: TGTGCCAGTAGTAGGGGAGTAGGGACTGAAGCTTTCTTT

V gene: TRBV19
J gene: TRBJ1-1
clone size: -
D gene: TRBD1
CDR3 protein: CASSRETGGSIPNTEAFF
CDR3 DNA: TGTGCCAGTAGCAGAGAAACAGGGGGCTCCATCCCGAACACTGAAGCTTTCTTT

V gene: TRBV7-6
J gene: TRBJ1-1
clone size: -
D gene: -
CDR3 protein: CASSLGTLDEAFF
CDR3 DNA: TGTGCCAGCAGCTTAGGGACTTTAGATGAAGCTTTCTTT

V gene: TRBV9
J gene: TRBJ1-5
clone size: -
D gene: -
CDR3 protein: CASSADGNQPQHF
CDR3 DNA: TGTGCCAGCAGCGCCGACGGGAATCAGCCCCAGCATTTT

V gene: TRBV6-1
J gene: TRBJ1-1
clone size: -
D gene: TRBD1
CDR3 protein: CASSSLGTANTEAFF
CDR3 DNA: TGTGCCAGCAGCTCCCTAGGGACAGCGAACACTGAAGCTTTCTTT

V gene: TRBV5-1
J gene: TRBJ2-5
clone size: -
D gene: TRBD2
CDR3 protein: CASSPDGGAILETQYF
CDR3 DNA: TGCGCCAGCAGCCCCGACGGGGGGGCTATTTTGGAGACCCAGTACTTC

V gene: TRBV27
J gene: TRBJ2-3
clone size: -
D gene: TRBD1
CDR3 protein: CASSLIRDRAPLSTDTQYF
CDR3 DNA: TGTGCCAGCAGTCTAATCCGGGACAGGGCCCCATTAAGCACAGATACGCAGTATTTT

V gene: TRBV15
J gene: TRBJ2-3
clone size: -
D gene: -
CDR3 protein: CATSRAGTTTDTQYF
CDR3 DNA: TGTGCCACCAGCAGAGCCGGGACAACAACAGATACGCAGTATTTT

V gene: TRBV10-2
J gene: TRBJ2-1
clone size: -
D gene: TRBD1
CDR3 protein: CASSKSGTGGRNEQFF
CDR3 DNA: TGCGCCAGCAGCAAATCCGGGACAGGGGGCCGGAATGAGCAGTTCTTC

V gene: TRBV9
J gene: TRBJ2-2
clone size: -
D gene: -
CDR3 protein: CASSVDLQRTGELFF
CDR3 DNA: TGTGCCAGCAGCGTAGATCTTCAGCGCACCGGGGAGCTGTTTTTT

V gene: TRBV5-1
J gene: TRBJ2-2
clone size: -
D gene: TRBD1
CDR3 protein: CASSFSPGTANTGELFF
CDR3 DNA: TGCGCCAGCAGCTTCTCGCCTGGGACAGCGAACACCGGGGAGCTGTTTTTT

V gene: TRBV30
J gene: TRBJ1-1
clone size: -
D gene: -
CDR3 protein: CAWSVHAGTEAFF
CDR3 DNA: TGTGCCTGGAGTGTTCATGCGGGCACTGAAGCTTTCTTT

V gene: TRBV5-1
J gene: TRBJ2-7
clone size: -
D gene: TRBD2
CDR3 protein: CASSYGLAGGSYEQYF
CDR3 DNA: TGCGCCAGCAGCTATGGACTAGCGGGAGGTTCCTACGAGCAGTACTTC

V gene: TRBV27
J gene: TRBJ1-4
clone size: -
D gene: TRBD1
CDR3 protein: CASSLGARDRDQNEKLFF
CDR3 DNA: TGTGCCAGCAGTTTAGGGGCACGGGACAGGGATCAAAATGAAAAACTGTTTTTT

V gene: TRBV27
J gene: TRBJ1-5
clone size: -
D gene: TRBD1
CDR3 protein: CASRGQDQPQHF
CDR3 DNA: TGTGCCAGCAGGGGACAGGATCAGCCCCAGCATTTT

V gene: TRBV29-1
J gene: TRBJ2-1
clone size: -
D gene: TRBD2
CDR3 protein: CSVTPGTSGRASSYNEQFF
CDR3 DNA: TGCAGCGTTACCCCCGGGACTAGCGGGAGGGCGAGCTCCTACAATGAGCAGTTCTTC

V gene: TRBV28
J gene: TRBJ2-7
clone size: -
D gene: -
CDR3 protein: CASRRPGGYEQYF
CDR3 DNA: TGTGCCAGCAGGCGACCCGGCGGCTACGAGCAGTACTTC

V gene: TRBV11-2
J gene: TRBJ2-7
clone size: -
D gene: TRBD1
CDR3 protein: CASSLAREGASYEQYF
CDR3 DNA: TGTGCCAGCAGCTTAGCCCGAGAGGGGGCATCCTACGAGCAGTACTTC

V gene: TRBV7-9
J gene: TRBJ1-1
clone size: -
D gene: TRBD1
CDR3 protein: CASSSNRQGNTEAFF
CDR3 DNA: TGTGCCAGCAGCTCGAACCGACAGGGTAACACTGAAGCTTTCTTT

V gene: TRBV19
J gene: TRBJ2-5
clone size: -
D gene: TRBD1
CDR3 protein: CASSMGTGETQYF
CDR3 DNA: TGTGCCAGTAGTATGGGGACAGGGGAGACCCAGTACTTC

V gene: TRBV19
J gene: TRBJ1-1
clone size: -
D gene: TRBD1
CDR3 protein: CASRSTGGSTEAFF
CDR3 DNA: TGTGCCAGTAGGTCAACAGGGGGAAGCACTGAAGCTTTCTTT

V gene: TRBV6-5
J gene: TRBJ1-5
clone size: -
D gene: -
CDR3 protein: CASSYRQSGNQPQHF
CDR3 DNA: TGTGCCAGCAGTTACCGACAGTCAGGCAATCAGCCCCAGCATTTT

V gene: TRBV11-3
J gene: TRBJ2-5
clone size: -
D gene: TRBD1
CDR3 protein: CASSLDGTGGEPQYF
CDR3 DNA: TGTGCCAGCAGCTTGGATGGGACAGGGGGCGAACCCCAGTACTTC

V gene: TRBV5-1
J gene: TRBJ1-1
clone size: once
D gene: -
CDR3 protein: CASSGGAMNTEAFF
CDR3 DNA: TGCGCCAGCAGCGGGGGGGCGATGAACACTGAAGCTTTCTTT

V gene: TRBV9
J gene: TRBJ2-1
clone size: -
D gene: TRBD2
CDR3 protein: CASSAGTNTNEQFF
CDR3 DNA: TGTGCCAGCAGCGCCGGGACTAACACTAATGAGCAGTTCTTC

V gene: TRBV6-1
J gene: TRBJ2-2
clone size: -
D gene: -
CDR3 protein: CASRVLIRELFF
CDR3 DNA: TGTGCCAGCAGGGTACTCATAAGGGAGCTGTTTTTT

V gene: TRBV5-1
J gene: TRBJ2-7
clone size: -
D gene: -
CDR3 protein: CASRNRWDTSLSEQYF
CDR3 DNA: TGCGCCAGCAGGAATCGATGGGACACCTCCCTGTCCGAGCAGTACTTC

V gene: TRBV28
J gene: TRBJ1-2
clone size: once
D gene: -
CDR3 protein: CASSAGAYGYTF
CDR3 DNA: TGTGCCAGCAGTGCGGGGGCTTATGGCTACACCTTC

V gene: TRBV7-6
J gene: TRBJ2-7
clone size: -
D gene: TRBD2
CDR3 protein: CASSLGGLADSYEQYF
CDR3 DNA: TGTGCCAGCAGCTTAGGGGGACTAGCGGACTCCTACGAGCAGTACTTC

V gene: TRBV28
J gene: TRBJ1-1
clone size: -
D gene: TRBD1
CDR3 protein: CASGPGQGTEAFF
CDR3 DNA: TGTGCCAGCGGGCCAGGACAGGGAACTGAAGCTTTCTTT

V gene: TRBV28
J gene: TRBJ2-2
clone size: -
D gene: TRBD1
CDR3 protein: CASSLGGSYTGELFF
CDR3 DNA: TGTGCCAGCAGTCTAGGGGGCAGCTACACCGGGGAGCTGTTTTTT

V gene: TRBV4-1
J gene: TRBJ1-5
clone size: few
D gene: TRBD1
CDR3 protein: CASSQPTSDRANQPQHF
CDR3 DNA: TGCGCCAGCAGCCAACCTACTTCGGACAGGGCTAATCAGCCCCAGCATTTT

V gene: TRBV27
J gene: TRBJ2-7
clone size: -
D gene: TRBD2
CDR3 protein: CASSVRTSGYEQYF
CDR3 DNA: TGTGCCAGCAGTGTCCGGACTAGCGGCTACGAGCAGTACTTC

V gene: TRBV5-6
J gene: TRBJ1-1
clone size: -
D gene: TRBD1
CDR3 protein: CASSLLQGVTEAFF
CDR3 DNA: TGTGCCAGCAGCTTGTTACAGGGGGTGACTGAAGCTTTCTTT

V gene: TRBV30
J gene: TRBJ1-1
clone size: -
D gene: -
CDR3 protein: CAWSQGWTEAFF
CDR3 DNA: TGTGCCTGGAGTCAGGGATGGACTGAAGCTTTCTTT

V gene: TRBV29-1
J gene: TRBJ1-1
clone size: -
D gene: TRBD1
CDR3 protein: CSGTGQGNTEAFF
CDR3 DNA: TGCAGCGGTACGGGACAGGGGAACACTGAAGCTTTCTTT